The source of this T cell receptor delta chain is a study of γδ T cells in repeated Plasmodium falciparum infection. In the study overall: Samples were taken at baseline, before some infections, and 21 days after each.

Sequencing covered both gamma and delta TCR chains per sample. TCRdb repeated clone calling on the multiplex PCR reads with CATT. The table includes tens of thousands of delta-chain clones, approximately 1% detected once. For this clone: A read error is likely here: a far larger clone is one base away. Other DNA sequences in this specimen translate into the identical CDR3.

Bulk repertoires came from Vgamma9/Vdelta2+ or Vdelta2-negative gammadelta T cells flow-sorted from PBMC. CDR1 and CDR2 from the germline V gene are TSWWSYY and QGS. The CDR3 is 25 residues long. The sequence derives from a pool of human donors (malaria-infected and uninfected, not separated). The V gene was identified as TRDV1, while no J gene was called; the table calls TRDD3, which could not be checked here. Sequencing was performed on gamma-delta T cells from blood. The CDR3 coding sequence is TGTGCTCTTGGGGAAGATCCTACGCTCGTACTGGGGGATATTTCACGTGGGGCTTTGACAGCACAGCTCTTCTTT. Protein sequence: CALGEDPTLVLGDISRGALTAQLFF.